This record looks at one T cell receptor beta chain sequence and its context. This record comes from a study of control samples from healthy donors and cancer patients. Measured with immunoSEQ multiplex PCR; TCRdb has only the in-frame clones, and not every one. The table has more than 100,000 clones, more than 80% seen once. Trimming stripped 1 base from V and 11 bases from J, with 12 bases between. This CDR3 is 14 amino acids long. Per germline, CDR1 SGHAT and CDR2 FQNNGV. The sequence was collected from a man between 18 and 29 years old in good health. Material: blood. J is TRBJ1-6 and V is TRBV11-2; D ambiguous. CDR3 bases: TGTGCCAGCAGCTTAGTATCCGGGGAAGCACCCCTCCACTTT. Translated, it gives CASSLVSGEAPLHF.